A selection of T cell receptor beta chains follows, all from one sample in a study of neoadjuvant anti-PD-1 for oral cavity cancer. The data were produced by immunoSEQ multiplex PCR, yet TCRdb's version contains in-frame clones alone and is incomplete. The sample shows about 80,000 clones, roughly 80% of them seen only once. The specimen was PBMCs, collected before nivolumab (anti-PD-1) treatment. These receptors originate from a person aged 40 to 85 with oral cavity squamous cell carcinoma. Both conserved end residues are part of each CDR3. D genes are given only for firm matches. Size is stated for part of the rows, as once, few or many counts, or as a class when the clone is expanded.

clone size	D gene	CDR3 length	V gene	J gene	CDR3 protein	CDR3 DNA
.	TRBD1	15	TRBV27	TRBJ2-7	CASSQDRGPSYEQYF	TGTGCCAGCAGTCAGGACAGGGGCCCATCCTACGAGCAGTACTTC
.	.	16	TRBV10-3	TRBJ2-1	CAISESGSSRLSEQFF	TGTGCCATCAGTGAGTCTGGGTCTTCCCGTTTGAGTGAGCAGTTCTTC
.	.	15	TRBV4-1	TRBJ1-4	CASSQTVLSYEKLFF	TGCGCCAGCAGCCAGACGGTATTATCTTATGAAAAACTGTTTTTT
.	TRBD1	14	TRBV29-1	TRBJ2-7	CSATTGTGGYEQYF	TGCAGCGCAACAACCGGGACAGGGGGTTACGAGCAGTACTTC
.	TRBD2	15	TRBV5-1	TRBJ2-1	CASSSGLAGRDEQFF	TGCGCCAGCAGCTCTGGACTAGCGGGCCGGGATGAGCAGTTCTTC
once	.	12	TRBV5-1	TRBJ2-3	CASSLVPNTQYF	TGCGCCAGCAGCTTGGTACCAAATACGCAGTATTTT
.	TRBD2	18	TRBV19	TRBJ2-3	CASSISNRDSGRLKAQYF	TGTGCCAGTAGTATAAGTAACCGGGATAGCGGGAGATTGAAGGCGCAGTATTTT
.	TRBD1	14	TRBV6-1	TRBJ1-5	CASTPQGSNQPQHF	TGTGCCAGCACCCCACAGGGGTCCAATCAGCCCCAGCATTTT
.	.	13	TRBV7-8	TRBJ2-3	CASSWEPTDTQYF	TGTGCCAGCAGCTGGGAACCCACAGATACGCAGTATTTT
.	.	13	TRBV2	TRBJ2-1	CASSKDYRWEQFF	TGTGCCAGCAGTAAGGACTACAGGTGGGAGCAGTTCTTC
.	.	14	TRBV7-9	TRBJ1-4	CASSLEGQNEKLFF	TGTGCCAGCAGCTTAGAGGGACAAAATGAAAAACTGTTTTTT
.	.	15	TRBV6-6	TRBJ2-3	CASRPLVTSTDTQYF	TGTGCCAGCAGACCGCTAGTTACCAGCACAGATACGCAGTATTTT
.	.	11	TRBV25-1	TRBJ1-2	CASSEGAGYTF	TGTGCCAGCAGTGAGGGGGCTGGCTACACCTTC
.	.	12	TRBV9	TRBJ2-2	CASSLNTGELFF	TGTGCCAGCAGCCTAAACACCGGGGAGCTGTTTTTT
few	.	14	TRBV19	TRBJ2-7	CASSISGEAYEQYF	TGTGCCAGTAGTATATCAGGGGAGGCCTACGAGCAGTACTTC
.	TRBD2	15	TRBV6-5	TRBJ2-7	CASRGIAGGPYEQYF	TGTGCCAGCAGGGGAATAGCGGGAGGGCCCTACGAGCAGTACTTC
.	TRBD2	15	TRBV10-1	TRBJ2-3	CASSETSGGTDTQYF	TGCGCCAGCAGTGAGACTAGCGGGGGCACAGATACGCAGTATTTT
.	.	13	TRBV4-2	TRBJ2-7	CASSRKGEDEQYF	TGTGCCAGCAGCCGCAAAGGGGAGGACGAGCAGTACTTC
.	.	13	TRBV29-1	TRBJ2-1	CSVPEIGYNEQFF	TGCAGCGTACCAGAGATCGGGTACAATGAGCAGTTCTTC
.	TRBD2	15	TRBV5-6	TRBJ2-7	CASSLGTSGRREQYF	TGTGCCAGCAGCTTAGGGACTAGCGGGAGAAGGGAGCAGTACTTC
.	.	12	TRBV6-5	TRBJ1-2	CASSGGLAGYTF	TGTGCCAGCAGTGGGGGGCTTGCGGGCTACACCTTC
.	.	15	TRBV19	TRBJ1-1	CASTVQDQMNTEAFF	TGTGCCAGTACTGTACAAGATCAAATGAACACTGAAGCTTTCTTT
.	.	14	TRBV7-8	TRBJ1-4	CASRLTATNEKLFF	TGTGCCAGCAGATTGACAGCCACTAATGAAAAACTGTTTTTT
.	.	12	TRBV7-9	TRBJ2-1	CASSLAPMDKFF	TGTGCCAGCAGCTTAGCGCCTATGGACAAGTTCTTC
.	TRBD2	14	TRBV10-2	TRBJ2-7	CASREGGIAHEQYF	TGCGCCAGCAGGGAGGGAGGGATAGCCCACGAGCAGTACTTC
.	.	15	TRBV6-5	TRBJ2-1	CASSYQDTPYNEQFF	TGTGCCAGCAGTTACCAGGACACCCCCTACAATGAGCAGTTCTTC
.	.	13	TRBV6-6	TRBJ2-1	CASSPLPSNEQFF	TGTGCCAGCAGTCCGCTGCCCTCCAATGAGCAGTTCTTC
.	TRBD2	15	TRBV5-1	TRBJ2-1	CASSLDGGGRAEQFF	TGCGCCAGCAGCTTGGATGGCGGGGGGAGGGCTGAGCAGTTCTTC
few	.	15	TRBV28	TRBJ2-2	CASSSPPSVTGELFF	TGTGCCAGCAGTTCCCCACCTAGCGTGACCGGGGAGCTGTTTTTT
.	.	17	TRBV27	TRBJ2-7	CASSPPRTRPAPYEQYF	TGTGCCAGCAGTCCTCCTAGGACCCGACCCGCCCCCTACGAGCAGTACTTC
.	TRBD2	15	TRBV6-1	TRBJ2-4	CASLEGGATKNIQYF	TGTGCCAGTTTAGAGGGAGGGGCGACCAAAAACATTCAGTACTTC
.	.	14	TRBV6-5	TRBJ1-2	CASSRTEPNYGYTF	TGTGCCAGCAGCAGGACGGAACCTAACTATGGCTACACCTTC
once	TRBD2	16	TRBV11-2	TRBJ2-5	CASSLAGGRTGETQYF	TGTGCCAGCAGCTTAGCAGGCGGGAGAACGGGGGAGACCCAGTACTTC
.	.	14	TRBV27	TRBJ1-1	CASSFSGVNTEAFF	TGTGCCAGCAGTTTCAGTGGGGTGAACACTGAAGCTTTCTTT
.	.	14	TRBV10-1	TRBJ2-3	CASSPLGTTDTQYF	TGCGCCAGCAGCCCCCTTGGGACCACAGATACGCAGTATTTT
.	.	14	TRBV13	TRBJ2-7	CASSPGTETYEQYF	TGTGCCAGCAGCCCCGGGACCGAGACCTACGAGCAGTACTTC
.	.	16	TRBV11-1	TRBJ1-4	CASSRGYMTANEKLFF	TGTGCCAGCAGCCGGGGCTACATGACGGCTAATGAAAAACTGTTTTTT
once	TRBD2	13	TRBV2	TRBJ2-5	CATRTSGNQTQYF	TGTGCCACCCGGACTAGCGGGAACCAGACCCAGTACTTC
.	TRBD1	14	TRBV6-5	TRBJ1-1	CASRIQGANTEAFF	TGTGCCAGCAGGATACAGGGGGCGAACACTGAAGCTTTCTTT
.	.	14	TRBV6-1	TRBJ2-5	CASRKGGGGETQYF	TGTGCCAGCAGGAAGGGGGGGGGTGGAGAGACCCAGTACTTC
.	TRBD1	17	TRBV19	TRBJ1-2	CASSKGQGASDAYGYTF	TGTGCCAGTAGTAAGGGACAGGGGGCATCGGACGCCTATGGCTACACCTTC
.	.	16	TRBV7-9	TRBJ1-5	CASSLSAGSFNQPQHF	TGTGCCAGCAGCTTAAGCGCGGGGTCCTTCAATCAGCCCCAGCATTTT
few	TRBD1	15	TRBV10-2	TRBJ2-7	CASSESNRGIYEQYF	TGCGCCAGCAGTGAGTCGAACAGGGGGATCTACGAGCAGTACTTC
.	.	15	TRBV4-1	TRBJ1-2	CASSIPRDTWGGYTF	TGCGCCAGCAGCATCCCCCGGGACACGTGGGGGGGCTACACCTTC
.	.	15	TRBV10-3	TRBJ1-4	CAISVLGGESGKLFF	TGTGCCATCAGTGTGCTTGGGGGTGAAAGTGGAAAACTGTTTTTT
.	TRBD1	13	TRBV19	TRBJ1-4	CASSQGAREKLFF	TGTGCCAGTTCACAGGGGGCGCGTGAAAAACTGTTTTTT
.	.	12	TRBV6-5	TRBJ2-1	CASQRKDNEQFF	TGTGCCAGCCAGCGGAAAGACAATGAGCAGTTCTTC
.	.	14	TRBV6-6	TRBJ1-1	CASSSQTQGFEAFF	TGTGCCAGCAGTTCCCAGACGCAAGGTTTTGAAGCTTTCTTT
.	.	10	TRBV7-8	TRBJ1-1	CAVGRDEAFF	TGTGCCGTGGGACGGGATGAAGCTTTCTTT
.	TRBD2	13	TRBV7-3	TRBJ2-1	CASGAGSYNEQFF	TGTGCCAGCGGAGCGGGGTCCTACAATGAGCAGTTCTTC
.	.	14	TRBV2	TRBJ1-5	CASSDTAGTQPQHF	TGTGCCAGCAGTGATACGGCAGGGACTCAGCCCCAGCATTTT
.	TRBD2	15	TRBV11-3	TRBJ2-1	CASSLGTSGSNEQFF	TGTGCCAGCAGCTTAGGAACTAGCGGGAGCAATGAGCAGTTCTTC
few	.	14	TRBV11-2	TRBJ1-5	CASSLGVSNQPQHF	TGTGCCAGCAGCTTAGGGGTGTCCAATCAGCCCCAGCATTTT
few	.	13	TRBV7-9	TRBJ1-1	CASSLGENTEAFF	TGTGCCAGCAGCTTAGGGGAGAACACTGAAGCTTTCTTT
.	.	11	TRBV28	TRBJ2-7	CASSSPGEQYF	TGTGCCAGCAGTTCCCCTGGCGAGCAGTACTTC